The following is a TCR beta chain sequence with its context. The CDR3 contains 13 residues. Per the authors' pipeline: How many nucleated cells were present was estimated from reference gene primer amplification. Measured with immunoSEQ multiplex PCR; TCRdb has only the in-frame clones, and not every one. The DNA gave D and trimming, while V, J and clone size come from that table. The table lists roughly 290,000 clones, about 85% of them singletons. This entry comes from a study of blood T cell repertoires in COVID-19. Across the whole study: Some COVID-19 samples were acute and others convalescent; all came from the United States, Italy and Spain. PBMCs, B-cell-depleted T cells, or T cells provided the cDNA or gDNA that made up the material.

The specimen was peripheral blood. The origin of this receptor is a woman aged 45-65 years with active or convalescent COVID-19. The chain combines TRBV21-1 with TRBJ1-1. TRBV21-1 is labeled a pseudogene. The CDR3 protein is CASPTAWESEAFF. The DNA of the CDR3 is TGTGCCAGCCCCACAGCTTGGGAGTCTGAAGCTTTCTTT.